This is a list of T cell receptor beta chains from one sample in a study of vaccination and CD4 T cells after COVID-19. TCRdb redid the calling of the PCR reads with MiXCR, one entry per CDR3 protein. The table records about 13,000 distinct CDR3 sequences, around 60% of them present only once. The antigens these receptors bind are not known. Sequenced material: cultured CD4+ T cells from blood, taken after SARS-CoV-2 vaccination. All receptors come from a human donor with COVID-19. CDR3s leave out the opening cysteine and the closing phenylalanine or tryptophan. Size tells how often a clone was seen (once, few, many) or the class of an expanded clone, and some rows leave it out.

CDR3: ASSEPGLVGTDTQY
size: NA
J: TRBJ2-3
V: TRBV6-1

CDR3: ASVTGPNYEQY
size: NA
J: TRBJ2-7
V: TRBV21-1

CDR3: ASSKDRGWAGELF
size: NA
J: TRBJ2-2
V: TRBV27

CDR3: GARVAGLTYEQY
size: once
J: TRBJ2-7
V: TRBV20-1

CDR3: ASSGGLMQF
size: NA
J: TRBJ2-1
V: TRBV6-1

CDR3: ASRRGTTKETQY
size: few
J: TRBJ2-5
V: TRBV10-1

CDR3: SASRDRANTGELF
size: few
J: TRBJ2-2
V: TRBV20-1

CDR3: ASSLQGANTEAF
size: NA
J: TRBJ1-1
V: TRBV11-3

CDR3: ASSHDLGSYNEQF
size: NA
J: TRBJ2-1
V: TRBV4-2

CDR3: ASTVDSMNSPLH
size: NA
J: TRBJ1-6
V: TRBV5-1

CDR3: ASNRDRGREQY
size: NA
J: TRBJ2-7
V: TRBV2

CDR3: ASSPGGAYGYT
size: NA
J: TRBJ1-2
V: TRBV6-2/TRBV6-3

CDR3: SAPALSLNYGYT
size: NA
J: TRBJ1-2
V: TRBV20-1

CDR3: ASSLTGTGYHEQY
size: NA
J: TRBJ2-7
V: TRBV7-2

CDR3: ATSALGGDPYDGYT
size: NA
J: TRBJ1-2
V: TRBV24-1

CDR3: SARAGNTEAF
size: NA
J: TRBJ1-1
V: TRBV20-1

CDR3: ASSPGTGGGTEAF
size: NA
J: TRBJ1-1
V: TRBV7-8

CDR3: SVAGSGYT
size: NA
J: TRBJ1-2
V: TRBV29-1

CDR3: ASSYWGLEQY
size: NA
J: TRBJ2-7
V: TRBV6-5

CDR3: ASSLERAGHGYT
size: NA
J: TRBJ1-2
V: TRBV5-1

CDR3: SADGTLETQY
size: few
J: TRBJ2-5
V: TRBV20-1

CDR3: ASTPKGQLTEQY
size: NA
J: TRBJ2-7
V: TRBV6-1

CDR3: ASSLGQGGYGYT
size: NA
J: TRBJ1-2
V: TRBV6-5

CDR3: SAYDVGLHNSPLH
size: NA
J: TRBJ1-6
V: TRBV20-1

CDR3: ASSVGQGYGYT
size: NA
J: TRBJ1-2
V: TRBV6-4

CDR3: ASSSGQGGHYTEAF
size: NA
J: TRBJ1-1
V: TRBV7-9

CDR3: ASSLGARVNEQY
size: NA
J: TRBJ2-7
V: TRBV28

CDR3: ASSETGDTQY
size: NA
J: TRBJ2-3
V: TRBV2

CDR3: AGSPTTDQNTEAF
size: NA
J: TRBJ1-1
V: TRBV5-4

CDR3: ASSLRGRGGYT
size: NA
J: TRBJ1-2
V: TRBV27

CDR3: ASSSQDRDNQPQH
size: few
J: TRBJ1-5
V: TRBV19

CDR3: SSPDRQNSPLH
size: NA
J: TRBJ1-6
V: TRBV20-1

CDR3: ASSIGGARSNQPQH
size: few
J: TRBJ1-5
V: TRBV19

CDR3: ASSPTSGVYEQY
size: NA
J: TRBJ2-7
V: TRBV11-1

CDR3: ASSLRGGGGSPLH
size: NA
J: TRBJ1-6
V: TRBV27

CDR3: SAKDRGLRGYT
size: few
J: TRBJ1-2
V: TRBV20-1